Described below is a single T cell receptor beta chain sequence and its context. Antigen: not known. Primers used in a second PCR of roughly 6 to 12 cycles were a sample-barcoded 5' primer and a J-beta primer mix. TCRdb passed the 5' RACE reads through MiXCR, listing each CDR3 protein once. The sample holds 1.5 million to 1.8 million distinct CDR3 sequences, roughly two fifths seen once. The source of the sample is a study of blood T cells in healthy people across ages. Study summary: Template switching captured about one barcoded beta molecule per two T cells. Findings of the study overall: Naive T cell percentage and TCR beta diversity correlated strongly. Researchers judged that diversity estimates from one million T cells fell short of true values.

Germline V gene lookup returns CDR1 SGHTA and CDR2 FQGNSA. This CDR3 spans 16 amino acids. Trimming took 3 bases from V and 0 from J; bases not matched to a gene: 4. This clonotype was sampled from a woman younger than 35 in good health. Sequenced: blood. V usage is TRBV7-2 and J usage is TRBJ1-5; 8 nucleotides agree with TRBD1. The CDR3: CASSFAGGYSNQPQHF. CDR3 in DNA: TGTGCCAGCAGCTTCGCAGGGGGCTATAGCAATCAGCCCCAGCATTTT.